This is a list of T cell receptor beta chains from one sample in a study of identical twins. MiXCR, applied by TCRdb to the 5' RACE reads, yields one record per CDR3 protein. The table includes about 890,000 distinct CDR3 sequences, roughly an eighth detected once. The same specimen was also included in a second study, on yellow fever vaccine responses in identical twins.

Sequenced input: PBMCs. The receptors here all came from a woman younger than 30 in good health. Both conserved end residues are part of each CDR3.

>TRBV5-1|TRBJ2-3
CASSAQGIGTDTQYF
>TRBV25-1|TRBJ2-7
CASGSDSGRLHEQYF
>TRBV20-1|TRBJ1-1
CSARQGGGSEAFF
>TRBV7-8|TRBJ1-1
CASSLAPVDVNTEAFF
>TRBV20-1|TRBJ1-5
CSAAGTGGGNRNQPQHF
>TRBV7-2|TRBJ2-1
CASSLTLRQEQFF
>TRBV5-4|TRBJ2-1
CASSSRDRGLNEQFF
>TRBV15|TRBJ2-7
CATSRITGPVYEQYF
>TRBV24-1|TRBJ2-3
CATSDSRSFTDTQYF
>TRBV20-1|TRBJ2-5
CSLQHRGIGETQYF